Listed here are 26 T cell receptor beta chains from one sample, sequenced in a study of CD8 T cells in Susac syndrome. Random hexamers served to reverse transcribe about 0.5 to 1 ug RNA. TCRdb re-called the immunoSEQ multiplex PCR reads through MiXCR, storing one row per CDR3 protein. The sample lists 150,000 to 160,000 distinct CDR3 sequences, 90% to 95% occurring once. The sample taken for sequencing was CD4+ T cells from PBMCs. The receptors here all came from a human donor with Susac syndrome.

As regards this clonotype: One end of the junction does not line up with germline, which may come from a read error. V usage is TRBV6-1 and J usage is TRBJ2-7, with TRBD1 matching 12 bases. This CDR3 is built from 15 residues. The germline V gene has CDR1 MNHNS and CDR2 SASEGT. Written as DNA, the CDR3 is TGTGCCAGCAGTGAAGCTCCGGGACAGGGGGCTAGGGGCGGCTTC. It translates to CASSEAPGQGARGGF.

The CDR3 nucleotides are TGTGCCAGCAATGGACAGGGGAGTGGCCAAGAGACCCAGTACTTC. Residues: CASNGQGSGQETQYF. V and J are TRBV28 and TRBJ2-5, with TRBD1 matching over 9 bases. Losses at the gene ends were 7 bases for V and 1 base for J; bases not matched to a gene: 7. This CDR3 is 15 amino acids long. CDR1 is MDHEN, CDR2 SYDVKM, per germline.

The chain joins TRBV15 to TRBJ2-7; weak D call: TRBD2 (5 bases). CDR1 and CDR2 (germline): LNHNV, YYDKDF (reference sequence). V lost 3 bases to trimming and J lost 7 bases, with 10 bases between them. CDR3 length: 12 amino acids. CDR3 DNA: TGTGCCACCAGCAGCGCTCGAGGGGAGCAGTACTTC. It translates to CATSSARGEQYF.

V and J are TRBV4-1 and TRBJ2-3; 10 nucleotides line up with TRBD2. V lost 0 bases and J lost 6; bases outside the gene matches: 6. Per germline, CDR1 MGHRA and CDR2 YSYEKL. The CDR3 covers 16 residues. CDR3 region: CASSQDESGGADTQYF. In DNA form, the CDR3 reads TGCGCCAGCAGCCAAGATGAAAGCGGGGGGGCGGATACGCAGTATTTT.

The genes are TRBV20-1 and TRBJ1-2, with D tentatively TRBD1 (5 bases). The V and J ends lost 3 bases and 0 bases respectively, with 8 bases between them. Looked up from germline, CDR1 is DFQATT and CDR2 is SNEGSKA (reference sequence). The CDR3 extends over 13 amino acids. CDR3 bases: TGCAGTGCTAGCGGGGCTGCTAACTATGGCTACACCTTC. Encoded protein: CSASGAANYGYTF.

The rearrangement links TRBV29-1 to TRBJ1-1; D gene unclear. V gave up 5 bases and J gave up 1 base, with 11 bases separating them. CDR3 length: 13 residues. CDR1 is SQVTM and CDR2 is ANQGSEA in the germline V gene. The CDR3 bases are TGCAGCGTTATAAAGACCGGGAACACTGAAGCTTTCTTT. It encodes CSVIKTGNTEAFF.

This sequence joins TRBV20-1 and TRBJ1-2; TRBD1 might be the D (5 bases). There are 19 residues in the CDR3. Trimming took 0 bases from V and 4 from J, leaving 27 bases between them. Germline V gives CDR1 DFQATT, CDR2 SNEGSKA (reference sequence). CDR3 residues: CSARDPTSQGGRRGYGYTF. For the CDR3, the DNA is TGCAGTGCTAGAGATCCGACGTCCCAGGGAGGGCGGCGGGGCTATGGCTACACCTTC.

The chain is built from TRBV5-6 and TRBJ1-3; no firm D call. This CDR3 region has 15 residues. The V end lost 0 bases, the J end lost 0 bases, and 7 bases lay between the germline ends. The V gene's germline CDR1 is SGHDT and CDR2 YYEEEE. The CDR3 loop is CASSLGSNSGNTIYF. The CDR3 nucleotides read TGTGCCAGCAGCTTGGGCAGCAACTCTGGAAACACCATATATTTT.

The gene calls are TRBV9 and TRBJ2-7; D not resolved. Germline V gene sequence: CDR1 SGDLS, CDR2 YYNGEE. CDR3 length: 13 amino acids. With 1 base removed from V and 6 bases from J, the gap between germline ends came to 11 bases. The CDR3 DNA is TGTGCCAGCAGCGTAAGTAGCTACGGCGAGCAGTACTTC. It encodes CASSVSSYGEQYF.

The rearrangement joins TRBV19 to TRBJ2-3; a possible D gene is TRBD1 (5 bases). CDR3 length: 13 amino acids. Germline V gives CDR1 LNHDA, CDR2 SQIVND (reference sequence). The V and J ends lost 11 bases and 0 bases respectively, with 12 bases between them. CDR3 bases: TGTGCCTCCAGGGCGGCCAGCACAGATACGCAGTATTTT. Its translation is CASRAASTDTQYF.

The chain employs TRBV29-1 and TRBJ1-1; D not certain. The germline V gene encodes CDR1 SQVTM and CDR2 ANQGSEA. The CDR3 has 12 residues. Here the CDR3 reads CTAAGFGTEAFF. Written as DNA, the CDR3 is TGCACCGCGGCGGGTTTCGGCACTGAAGCTTTCTTT. The full variable domain, in which reference TRBV29-1 and TRBJ1-1 provide the parts outside the CDR3, is SAVISQKPSRDICQRGTSLTIQCQVDSQVTMMFWYRQQPGQSLTLIATANQGSEATYESGFVIDKFPISRPNLTFSTLTVSNMSPEDSSIYLCTAAGFGTEAFFGQGTRLTVV.

This chain connects TRBV20-1 to TRBJ2-5; TRBD1 matches 9 bases. This CDR3 spans 16 amino acids. CDR1 and CDR2 (germline): DFQATT, SNEGSKA (reference sequence). J gave up 3 bases and V 4 bases, and 12 bases lay outside the gene matches. The CDR3 coding sequence is TGCAGTGCTAATTTACCGGGACAGGGTGTAAAAGAGACCCAGTACTTC. This translates into CSANLPGQGVKETQYF.

This chain links TRBV29-1 with TRBJ1-5, with D possibly being TRBD1 (5 bases). CDR1 is SQVTM and CDR2 is ANQGSEA in the germline V gene. Trimming left V 6 bases short and J 6 bases short, with 12 bases between. This CDR3 is 12 amino acids long. The DNA for the CDR3 is TGCAGCGTCCGGGGCCCGGGTCAGCCCCAGCATTTT. Protein product: CSVRGPGQPQHF.

The rearrangement joins TRBV19 to TRBJ1-6, with 7 positions matching TRBD1. CDR1 is LNHDA, CDR2 SQIVND, per germline (reference sequence). This CDR3 has 16 residues. Unmatched junction bases numbered 10, after V lost 5 bases and J lost 6 bases. The CDR3 region has the DNA TGTGCCAGTAGTGCAGGGGGAATTCCCTCTAATTCACCCCTCCACTTT. This sequence encodes CASSAGGIPSNSPLHF.

CDR3 residues: CASSILSRSQYF. As DNA, the CDR3 is TGTGCCAGCAGTATACTGTCCCGATCGCAGTATTTT. The V call is TRBV6-2 or TRBV6-3, the J call TRBJ2-3; D uncertain. CDR1 is MNHEY, CDR2 SVGEGT, per germline. V lost 5 bases to trimming and J lost 10 bases, with 13 bases between them. The CDR3 has 12 residues.

This clonotype was seen just once. The rearrangement uses TRBV4-1 and TRBJ2-7, with 7 bases aligning to TRBD1. V lost 5 bases, J lost 9 bases, and 10 bases stayed unmatched. CDR1 and CDR2 from the germline V gene are MGHRA and YSYEKL. The CDR3 runs to 13 residues. DNA of the CDR3: TGCGCCAGCAGCGCCGACAGGGTCGGAGGGCAGTACTTC. Translation: CASSADRVGGQYF.

This chain uses TRBV29-1 with TRBJ1-2; D uncertain. Germline loops: CDR1 SQVTM, CDR2 ANQGSEA. This CDR3 is 12 amino acids long. V was shortened by 5 bases and J by 6 bases, with 13 bases between the two germline ends. The CDR3 region has the DNA TGCAGCGTTAGACTAACTACTAATGGCTACACCTTC. Translation gives CSVRLTTNGYTF.

V gene TRBV4-2 combines with J gene TRBJ1-2; TRBD1 might be the D (6 bases). This CDR3 has 14 residues. Trimming removed 4 bases at V and 7 bases at J, with 16 bases between. The germline V gene has CDR1 LGHNA and CDR2 YNFKEQ. CDR3 sequence reads: CASSRSDSPLGYTF. CDR3 sequence (DNA): TGTGCCAGCAGCCGATCGGACAGCCCACTTGGCTACACCTTC.

The V and J genes are TRBV14 and TRBJ1-2; unclear D gene. This CDR3 comprises 15 residues. V lost 0 bases to trimming and J lost 3 bases, with 11 bases between them. Germline CDR1 reads SGHDN; CDR2 reads FVKESK. The CDR3 sequence: CASSQEGALYYGYTF. CDR3 coding DNA: TGTGCCAGCAGCCAAGAAGGCGCGCTCTACTATGGCTACACCTTC. Supplemented by reference TRBV14 and TRBJ1-2, the full variable domain reads EAGVTQFPSHSVIEKGQTVTLRCDPISGHDNLYWYRRVMGKEIKFLLHFVKESKQDESGMPNNRFLAERTGGTYSTLKVQPAELEDSGVYFCASSQEGALYYGYTFGSGTRLTVV.

The rearrangement uses TRBV14 and TRBJ2-1; TRBD1 might be the D (6 bases). The CDR3 runs 15 residues. CDR1 and CDR2 from the germline V gene are SGHDN and FVKESK. V was cut by 2 bases and J by 5 bases, with 13 bases left in between. The CDR3 spells CASSQSGTLNNEQFF. The CDR3 nucleotides read TGTGCCAGCAGCCAATCTGGGACACTTAACAATGAGCAGTTCTTC.

This chain links TRBV5-4 with TRBJ2-1; D not resolved. The V end lost 2 bases, the J end lost 5 bases, and 11 bases lay between the germline ends. The CDR3 contains 14 residues. CDR1 and CDR2 from the germline V gene are SGHNT and YYREEE (reference sequence). The DNA of the CDR3 is TGTGCCAGCAGCTTTGGCCCAGCCGACAATGAGCAGTTCTTC. Its protein is CASSFGPADNEQFF.

The V call is TRBV14, the J call TRBJ1-2, with 9 positions matching TRBD1. Germline values: CDR1 SGHDN, CDR2 FVKESK. Trimming took 4 bases from V and 8 from J; bases not matched to a gene: 8. This CDR3 comprises 14 residues. The CDR3 protein is CASSPTTGGGGYTF. DNA for the CDR3: TGTGCCAGCAGCCCGACGACAGGGGGTGGGGGCTACACCTTC.

V gene TRBV20-1 combines with J gene TRBJ1-2; no clear D. V was trimmed by 0 bases and J by 8 bases, leaving 13 bases between them. The CDR3 sequence is 13 residues long. Per the germline V gene, CDR1 is DFQATT and CDR2 is SNEGSKA (reference sequence). The CDR3 protein is CSARDPGLRGYTF. CDR3 DNA: TGCAGTGCTAGAGACCCGGGCCTGAGGGGCTACACCTTC.

The rearrangement joins TRBV7-3 to TRBJ2-3; no reliable D call. Trimming took 5 bases from V and 6 from J, leaving 18 bases between them. Germline-derived CDR1 and CDR2 are SGHTA and FQGTGA. The CDR3 extends over 15 amino acids. The CDR3 protein is CASSPQQTLRDTQYF. DNA of the CDR3: TGTGCCAGCAGCCCCCAACAGACTCTGAGGGATACGCAGTATTTT.

This rearrangement joins TRBV5-1 to TRBJ1-2; D unclear. V gave up 0 bases and J gave up 0 bases, with 18 bases separating them. The CDR3 sequence is 18 residues long. Germline V gene data show CDR1 as SGHRS and CDR2 as YFSETQ. This CDR3 reads CASSLGGYFRKPNYGYTF. The CDR3 region has the DNA TGCGCCAGCAGCTTGGGGGGATATTTTCGGAAACCTAACTATGGCTACACCTTC.

The chain couples TRBV20-1 to TRBJ2-7; 7 bases align to TRBD1. This CDR3 has 14 amino acids. Germline V gene sequence: CDR1 DFQATT, CDR2 SNEGSKA (reference sequence). J gave up 3 bases and V 6 bases, and 11 bases lay outside the gene matches. CDR3: CSALPTGQYYEQYF. In DNA form, the CDR3 reads TGCAGTGCCCTTCCAACGGGACAGTACTACGAGCAGTACTTC.